This T cell receptor beta chain originates from a study of molecular identifiers for immune sequencing clone quantification. MiXCR, run by TCRdb on the PCR reads, gives a single entry per CDR3 protein. The table shows around 480,000 distinct CDR3 sequences, with about 25% occurring only once. Trimming cost V 3 bases and J 2 bases, with 13 bases left between them. The CDR3 has 15 amino acids. Germline CDR1 and CDR2: MDHEN and SYDVKM. This clonotype occurred a few times. Its antigen is not identified. Study results and caveats: Among about a million naive cells, spiked Jurkat TCR RNA from a single cell was reportedly detectable.

This clonotype was obtained from a human donor in good health. Some libraries in this study had Jurkat cell RNA spiked in. The rearrangement joins TRBV28 to TRBJ1-1; the D gene is possibly TRBD1 (5 bases). The sample consisted of naive CD8+ T cells from blood, with Jurkat cell RNA spiked in. The sample's subset: FACS-sorted CD8+CD4-CCR7+CD45RA+ naive T cells. The CDR3 coding sequence is TGTGCCAGCAGTTTCCTGACAGAACTTAACACTGAAGCTTTCTTT. It encodes CASSFLTELNTEAFF.